This T cell receptor (beta chain) is from a study of blood T cell repertoires in COVID-19. Per the authors' pipeline: Reference gene primers were amplified, and this amplification served to estimate nucleated cell counts. Assay: immunoSEQ multiplex PCR; the TCRdb copy retains only in-frame clones and omits some. The D gene and trimming were derived from the DNA, and the V and J assignments and clone size from that table. The table includes 55,000 to 70,000 clones, 70% to 90% detected once. Per the germline V gene, CDR1 is SGHRS and CDR2 is YFSETQ. The germline V and J ends were trimmed by 0 bases and 4 bases, with 11 bases remaining between them. CDR3 length: 14 residues.

The rearrangement links TRBV5-1 to TRBJ2-7; D is undetermined. The sequencing input was peripheral blood. The sequence was collected from a man between 45 and 60 years old with acute or convalescent COVID-19. CDR3 region: CASSLDRSPYEQYF. The CDR3 DNA reads as TGCGCCAGCAGCTTGGACAGAAGTCCATACGAGCAGTACTTC.